These 19 T cell receptor beta chains originate from one sample sequenced in a study of T cells in Graves' hyperthyroidism and ophthalmopathy. Amplified regions were TCR beta CDR3 sequences from RNA transcripts. Carried out on the TCR CDR3, a first-round RT-PCR used the HTBI primer set. In TCRdb, the multiplex PCR reads were re-called with MiXCR into one record per CDR3 protein. This table holds around 350,000 distinct CDR3 sequences, about 25% found once. The sample comprised blood. The origin of the receptors is a man in his fifties or sixties with Graves' hyperthyroidism.

There are a few counts of this clonotype. The chain joins TRBV24-1 to TRBJ2-5; 13 nucleotides line up with TRBD2. This CDR3 region has 17 residues. The J segment lost 5 bases and the V segment lost 4 bases, leaving 9 bases of the junction unmatched. Per the germline V gene, CDR1 is KGHDR and CDR2 is SFDVKD. Here the CDR3 reads CATSDRTSGSSGETQYF. For the CDR3, the DNA is TGTGCCACCAGTGACCGGACTAGCGGGAGCTCGGGTGAGACCCAGTACTTC.

This clonotype was counted ten times or more. The chain recombines TRBV2 with TRBJ2-7, with TRBD2 matching 13 bases. This CDR3 region has 15 residues. Germline V gives CDR1 SNHLY, CDR2 FYNNEI. V shed 2 bases, J shed 4 bases, and the junction held 2 bases outside the gene matches. CDR3 amino acids: CASSERTSGSYEQYF. The CDR3 DNA is TGTGCCAGCAGTGAACGGACTAGCGGGAGTTACGAGCAGTACTTC.

The table lists this clonotype with many counts. V is TRBV4-1 and J is TRBJ2-3; D remains unclear. Germline values: CDR1 MGHRA, CDR2 YSYEKL. The CDR3 length is 15 residues. Trimming shortened V by 0 bases and J by 2 bases, and 9 bases separated the two germline ends. The CDR3 protein is CASSQDGVPTDTQYF. In DNA form, the CDR3 reads TGCGCCAGCAGCCAAGATGGCGTACCCACAGATACGCAGTATTTT.

The gene calls are TRBV7-2 and TRBJ2-7; tentative D call: TRBD2 (5 bases). This CDR3 is built from 14 residues. V was trimmed by 9 bases and J by 2 bases, leaving 17 bases between them. CDR1 is SGHTA and CDR2 is FQGNSA in the germline V gene. In DNA form, the CDR3 reads TGTGCCAGTAGTATTTCGGGATACCCCTACGAGCAGTACTTC. The encoded protein is CASSISGYPYEQYF.

This clonotype was counted ten times or more. The V gene is TRBV11-2, the J gene TRBJ2-1; D perhaps matches TRBD1 (6 bases). From germline, CDR1 is SGHAT and CDR2 FQNNGV. V was pared by 4 bases and J by 3 bases, with 10 bases between. The CDR3 spans 14 residues. CDR3 amino acids: CASSSTTGYNEQFF. CDR3 bases: TGTGCCAGCAGCTCGACGACAGGCTACAATGAGCAGTTCTTC.

The sample holds a few counts of this clonotype. The V call is TRBV10-3, the J call TRBJ2-3, with 8 bases matching TRBD2. Germline trimming cut 6 bases from V and 6 bases from J; bases unmatched to any gene: 8. This CDR3 has 14 amino acids. The germline gives CDR1 ENHRY, CDR2 SYGVKD. The CDR3 loop reads CAISLSGSSDTQYF. CDR3 nucleotides: TGTGCCATCAGCCTGAGCGGGAGTTCCGATACGCAGTATTTT.

This clonotype has a count of ten or more. The chain couples TRBV3-1 to TRBJ1-1; possibly TRBD1 for D (5 bases). V gave up 4 bases and J gave up 8 bases, with 11 bases separating them. The CDR3 is 12 amino acids. Germline V CDR1 and CDR2: LGHDT, YNNKEL (reference sequence). The CDR3 DNA reads as TGTGCCAGCAGCCTCCTCGGGGGAGAAGCTTTCTTT. Its protein is CASSLLGGEAFF.

Remarks on this clonotype: A read error may be the cause here, since a much bigger clone is one base away. This rearrangement joins TRBV30 to TRBJ2-3, with TRBD1 matching 8 bases. The V gene's germline CDR1 is GTSNPN and CDR2 SVGIG (reference sequence). V lost 5 bases, J lost 5 bases, and 15 bases stayed unmatched. This CDR3 comprises 16 residues. This CDR3 is CAWGQGDSVGGDTQYF. CDR3 in DNA: TGTGCCTGGGGACAGGGAGATAGCGTAGGTGGAGATACGCAGTATTTT.

The rearrangement links TRBV20-1 to TRBJ1-3; D unresolved. The CDR3 is 14 residues long. Germline V lookup: CDR1 DFQATT, CDR2 SNEGSKA (reference sequence). V lost 4 bases to trimming and J lost 1 base, with 11 bases between them. In nucleotides, the CDR3 is TGCAGTGCTACTGGCGGTTTATCTGGAAACACCATATATTTT. Translation: CSATGGLSGNTIYF.

The sample holds many counts of this clonotype. This chain joins TRBV28 and TRBJ2-7, with TRBD1 as a possible D gene (5 bases). CDR3 size: 14 residues. Trimming stripped 6 bases from V and 3 bases from J, with 15 bases between. CDR1 is MDHEN, CDR2 SYDVKM, per germline. This chain's CDR3 is CASSAWSGFYEQYF. In DNA form, the CDR3 reads TGTGCCAGCAGCGCTTGGTCAGGGTTCTACGAGCAGTACTTC.

A few counts support this clonotype. This chain links TRBV27 with TRBJ2-7; 9 bases line up with TRBD1. There are 14 residues in the CDR3. Trimming cost V 5 bases and J 4 bases; bases outside gene matches: 6. Germline V lookup: CDR1 MNHEY, CDR2 SMNVEV (reference sequence). This chain's CDR3 is CASSTQGALYEQYF. CDR3 DNA: TGTGCCAGCAGTACACAGGGGGCGTTATACGAGCAGTACTTC.

V usage is TRBV7-9 and J usage is TRBJ2-2, with 8 positions matching TRBD2. V gave up 5 bases and J gave up 8 bases; unmatched junction bases: 16. Germline CDR1 and CDR2: SEHNR and FQNEAQ (reference sequence). CDR3 length: 17 amino acids. CDR3 amino acids: CASSPRLEREFPGELFF. In DNA form, the CDR3 reads TGTGCCAGCAGCCCTCGGCTGGAGCGGGAGTTCCCTGGGGAGCTGTTTTTT.

The CDR3 loop is CASSLAGPRDTQYF. The CDR3 DNA is TGTGCCAGCAGCTTAGCCGGTCCTAGGGATACGCAGTATTTT. The gene calls are TRBV7-2 and TRBJ2-3, with D unclear. CDR3 length equals 14 residues. V was shortened by 0 bases and J by 6 bases, with 10 bases between the two germline ends. Per germline, CDR1 SGHTA and CDR2 FQGNSA.

About this clonotype itself: The junction and the germline gene differ at one end; a read error may be behind it. The chain has TRBV2 and TRBJ2-5, with 7 bases aligning to TRBD1. The CDR3 spans 15 residues. Per germline, CDR1 SNHLY and CDR2 FYNNEI. CDR3 loop: CASTDSGQLQETQHF. CDR3 sequence (DNA): TGTGCCAGCACCGACTCGGGACAGCTCCAAGAGACCCAGCACTTC.

This clonotype has a count of ten or more. The chain couples TRBV12-3 or TRBV12-4 to TRBJ2-5; 10 bases fit TRBD2. V lost 6 bases and J lost 4; bases outside the gene matches: 2. The CDR3 runs to 13 residues. Written as DNA, the CDR3 is TGTGCCAGCAGCTGGACTAGCGGAGAGACCCAGTACTTC. Translating gives CASSWTSGETQYF.

Ten or more counts support this clonotype. V usage is TRBV28 and J usage is TRBJ2-7; 10 nucleotides line up with TRBD2. Germline CDR1 reads MDHEN; CDR2 reads SYDVKM. The CDR3 spans 13 residues. J was trimmed by 2 bases and V by 6 bases; bases with no gene match: 1. CDR3: CASRTSGPYEQYF. Written as DNA, the CDR3 is TGTGCCAGCAGGACTAGCGGGCCCTACGAGCAGTACTTC. Full variable domain (remainder filled in from reference TRBV28 and TRBJ2-7): DVKVTQSSRYLVKRTGEKVFLECVQDMDHENMFWYRQDPGLGLRLIYFSYDVKMKEKGDIPEGYSVSREKKERFSLILESASTNQTSMYLCASRTSGPYEQYFGPGTRLTVT.

This clonotype occurred a few times. The rearrangement uses TRBV20-1 and TRBJ2-1; D is unclear. This CDR3 has 15 amino acids. Germline V gives CDR1 DFQATT, CDR2 SNEGSKA (reference sequence). With 3 bases removed from V and 0 bases from J, the gap between germline ends came to 12 bases. CDR3 DNA sequence: TGCAGTGCTAGGAGGATCCAAGACTCCTACAATGAGCAGTTCTTC. It yields the protein CSARRIQDSYNEQFF.

This clonotype has just a few counts. The J gene is TRBJ2-5, the V gene TRBV10-2; D might be TRBD1 (6 bases). This CDR3 region has 10 residues. V was trimmed by 10 bases and J by 5 bases, leaving 8 bases between them. Germline V lookup: CDR1 WSHSY, CDR2 SAAADI. The DNA for the CDR3 is TGCGCCACCGGACAGGAGACCCAGTACTTC. Its protein product is CATGQETQYF.

This clonotype has more than one count but fewer than ten. The CDR3 is CATSRETTAIPNYGYTF. The CDR3 coding sequence is TGTGCCACCAGCAGAGAAACAACCGCGATCCCCAACTATGGCTACACCTTC. J is TRBJ1-2 and V is TRBV15; no clear D gene. Per the germline V gene, CDR1 is LNHNV and CDR2 is YYDKDF (reference sequence). V lost 0 bases and J 2 bases, leaving 16 bases between the germline ends. The CDR3 contains 17 residues.